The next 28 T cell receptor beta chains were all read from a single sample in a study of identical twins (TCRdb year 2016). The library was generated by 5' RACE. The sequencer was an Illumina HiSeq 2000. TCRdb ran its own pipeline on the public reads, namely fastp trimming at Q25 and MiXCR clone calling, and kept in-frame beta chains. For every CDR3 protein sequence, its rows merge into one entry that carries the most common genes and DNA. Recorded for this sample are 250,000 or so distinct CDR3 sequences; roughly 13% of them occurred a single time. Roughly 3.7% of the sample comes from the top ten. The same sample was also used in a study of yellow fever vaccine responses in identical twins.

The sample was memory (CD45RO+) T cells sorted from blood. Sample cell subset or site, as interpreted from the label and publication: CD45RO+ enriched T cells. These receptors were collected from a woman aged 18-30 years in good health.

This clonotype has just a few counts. CDR3 loop: CASSLRDSAGVTQYF. The CDR3 nucleotides read TGTGCCAGCAGCTTAAGGGACAGTGCTGGTGTGACCCAGTACTTC. The gene calls are TRBV7-8 and TRBJ2-5, with 7 bases that match TRBD1. The J segment lost 7 bases and the V segment lost 2 bases, leaving 10 bases of the junction unmatched. CDR1 is SGHVS, CDR2 FQNEAQ, per germline. This CDR3 comprises 15 residues.

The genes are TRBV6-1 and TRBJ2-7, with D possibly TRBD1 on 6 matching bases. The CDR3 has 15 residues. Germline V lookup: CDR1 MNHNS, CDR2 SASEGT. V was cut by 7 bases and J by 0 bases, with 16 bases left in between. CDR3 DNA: TGTGCCAGCAAATTGTCTGAGACAGGCTCCTACGAGCAGTACTTC. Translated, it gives CASKLSETGSYEQYF.

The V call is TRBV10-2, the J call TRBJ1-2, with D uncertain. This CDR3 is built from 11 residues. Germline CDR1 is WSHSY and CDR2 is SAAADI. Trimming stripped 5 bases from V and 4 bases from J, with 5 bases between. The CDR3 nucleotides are TGCGCCAGCAGTTGGTCCTATGGCTACACCTTC. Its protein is CASSWSYGYTF.

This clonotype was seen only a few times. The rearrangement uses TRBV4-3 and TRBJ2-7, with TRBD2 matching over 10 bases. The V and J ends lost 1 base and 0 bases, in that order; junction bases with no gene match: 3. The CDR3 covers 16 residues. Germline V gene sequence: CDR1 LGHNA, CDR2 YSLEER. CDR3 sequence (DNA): TGCGCCAGCAGCCAAGCTAGCGGGAGTCCCTCCTACGAGCAGTACTTC. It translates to CASSQASGSPSYEQYF.

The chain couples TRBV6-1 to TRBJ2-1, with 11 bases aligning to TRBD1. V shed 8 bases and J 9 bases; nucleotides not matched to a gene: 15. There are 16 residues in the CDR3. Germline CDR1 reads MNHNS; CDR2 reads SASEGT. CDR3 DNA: TGTGCCAGCGGACGTGTAGGAGGGACAGGGGGGCGTGAGCAGTTCTTC. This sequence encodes CASGRVGGTGGREQFF.

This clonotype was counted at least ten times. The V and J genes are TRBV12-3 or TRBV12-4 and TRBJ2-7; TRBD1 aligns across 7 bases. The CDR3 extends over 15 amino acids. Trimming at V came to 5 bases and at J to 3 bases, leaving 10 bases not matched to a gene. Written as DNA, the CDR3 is TGTGCCAGCAGTGGATTTGGGACAGCCAACTACGAGCAGTACTTC. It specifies CASSGFGTANYEQYF.

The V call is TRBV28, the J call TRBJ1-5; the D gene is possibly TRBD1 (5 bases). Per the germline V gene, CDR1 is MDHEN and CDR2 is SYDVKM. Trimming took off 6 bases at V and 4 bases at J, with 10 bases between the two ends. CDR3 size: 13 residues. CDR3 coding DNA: TGTGCCAGCAGATTTACAGGAAATCAGCCCCAGCATTTT. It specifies CASRFTGNQPQHF.

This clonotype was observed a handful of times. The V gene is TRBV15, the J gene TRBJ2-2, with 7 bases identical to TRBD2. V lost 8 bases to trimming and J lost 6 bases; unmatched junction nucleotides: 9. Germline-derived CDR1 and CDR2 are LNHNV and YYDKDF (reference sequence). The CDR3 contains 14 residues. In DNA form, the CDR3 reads TGTGCCACCGCCGGACTAGGGGCTGCCGGGGAGCTGTTTTTT. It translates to CATAGLGAAGELFF.

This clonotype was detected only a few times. The CDR3 sequence is CASSADGTAGYEQYF. Here the CDR3 DNA reads TGTGCCAGCAGCGCCGACGGGACAGCAGGGTACGAGCAGTACTTC. The genes are TRBV2 and TRBJ2-7; 7 bases fit TRBD1. The junction had 12 bases not matched to a gene; V was cut back by 6 bases and J by 4 bases. This CDR3 is built from 15 residues. CDR1 is SNHLY and CDR2 is FYNNEI in the germline V gene.

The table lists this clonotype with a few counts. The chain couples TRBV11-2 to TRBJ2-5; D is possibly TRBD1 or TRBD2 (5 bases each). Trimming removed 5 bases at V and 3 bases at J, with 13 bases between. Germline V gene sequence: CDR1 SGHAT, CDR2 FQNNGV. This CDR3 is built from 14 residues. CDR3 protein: CASSPSGAKETQYF. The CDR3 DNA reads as TGTGCCAGCAGCCCCTCCGGGGCTAAAGAGACCCAGTACTTC.

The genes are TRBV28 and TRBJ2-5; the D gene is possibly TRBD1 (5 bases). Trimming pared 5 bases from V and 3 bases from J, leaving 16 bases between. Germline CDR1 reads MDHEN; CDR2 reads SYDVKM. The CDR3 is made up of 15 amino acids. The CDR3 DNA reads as TGTGCCAGCAGTAGCTCCCGCACAGGAAAAGAGACCCAGTACTTC. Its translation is CASSSSRTGKETQYF.

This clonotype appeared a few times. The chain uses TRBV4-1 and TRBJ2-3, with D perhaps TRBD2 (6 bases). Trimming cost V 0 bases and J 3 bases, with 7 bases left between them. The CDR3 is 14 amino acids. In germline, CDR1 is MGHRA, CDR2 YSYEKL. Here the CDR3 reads CASSQELATDTQYF. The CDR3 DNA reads TGCGCCAGCAGCCAAGAACTAGCAACAGATACGCAGTATTTT.

CDR3 DNA sequence: TGCGCCAGCAGCTGGGGACAGGCGAGCACAGATACGCAGTATTTT. Translated, it gives CASSWGQASTDTQYF. The chain joins TRBV5-1 to TRBJ2-3, with 8 bases that match TRBD1. Germline lookup yields CDR1 SGHRS and CDR2 YFSETQ. The CDR3 loop spans 15 amino acids. The junction had 3 bases not matched to a gene; V was cut back by 3 bases and J by 0 bases.

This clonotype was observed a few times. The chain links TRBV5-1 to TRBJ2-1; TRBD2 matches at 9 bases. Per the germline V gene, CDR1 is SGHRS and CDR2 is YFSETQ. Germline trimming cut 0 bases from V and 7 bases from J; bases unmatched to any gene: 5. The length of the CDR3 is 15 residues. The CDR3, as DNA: TGCGCCAGCAGCTTGGTGCCTAGCGGGGAGAATGAGCAGTTCTTC. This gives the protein CASSLVPSGENEQFF.

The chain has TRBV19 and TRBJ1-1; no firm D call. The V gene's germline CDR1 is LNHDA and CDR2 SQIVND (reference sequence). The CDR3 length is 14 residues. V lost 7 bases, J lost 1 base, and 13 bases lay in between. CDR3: CASTRSRTNTEAFF. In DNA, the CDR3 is TGTGCCAGTACCCGGAGCAGGACGAACACTGAAGCTTTCTTT.

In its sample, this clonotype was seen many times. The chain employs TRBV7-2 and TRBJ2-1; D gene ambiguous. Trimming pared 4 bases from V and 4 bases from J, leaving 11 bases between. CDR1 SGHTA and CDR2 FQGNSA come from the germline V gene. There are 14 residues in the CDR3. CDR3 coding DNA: TGTGCCAGCAGCTCCGCAATTGGGTACAATGAGCAGTTCTTC. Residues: CASSSAIGYNEQFF.

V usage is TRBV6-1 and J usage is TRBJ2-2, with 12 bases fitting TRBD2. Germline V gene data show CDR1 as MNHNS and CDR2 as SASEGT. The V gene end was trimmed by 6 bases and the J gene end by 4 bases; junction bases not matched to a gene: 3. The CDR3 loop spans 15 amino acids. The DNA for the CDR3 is TGTGCCAGCAGAGGACTAGCGGGACGCACCGGGGAGCTGTTTTTT. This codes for CASRGLAGRTGELFF.

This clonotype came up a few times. This chain's CDR3 is CASSEGNFREQYF. DNA of the CDR3: TGCGCCAGCAGTGAGGGAAATTTTCGGGAGCAGTACTTC. V and J are TRBV10-1 and TRBJ2-7; D is uncertain. V dropped 2 bases and J dropped 7 bases, with 12 bases sitting between them. The CDR3 sequence is 13 residues long. From germline, CDR1 is WNHNN and CDR2 SYGVQD (reference sequence).

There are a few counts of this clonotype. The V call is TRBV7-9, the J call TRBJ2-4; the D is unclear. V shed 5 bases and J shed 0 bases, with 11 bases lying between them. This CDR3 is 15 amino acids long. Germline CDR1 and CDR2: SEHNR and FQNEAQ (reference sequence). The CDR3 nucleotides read TGTGCCAGCAGCCCCGCCGTGCTAGCCAAAAACATTCAGTACTTC. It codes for CASSPAVLAKNIQYF.

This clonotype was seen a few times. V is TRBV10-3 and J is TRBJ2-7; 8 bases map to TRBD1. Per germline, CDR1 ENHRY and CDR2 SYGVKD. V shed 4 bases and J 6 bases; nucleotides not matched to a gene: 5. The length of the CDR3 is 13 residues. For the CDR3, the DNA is TGTGCCATCAGTGGCGCTACAGGGGGCGAGCAGTACTTC. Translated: CAISGATGGEQYF.

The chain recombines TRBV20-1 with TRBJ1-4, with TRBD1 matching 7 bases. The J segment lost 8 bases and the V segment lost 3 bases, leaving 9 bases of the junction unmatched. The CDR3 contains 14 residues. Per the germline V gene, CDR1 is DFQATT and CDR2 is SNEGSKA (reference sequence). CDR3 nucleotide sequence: TGCAGTGCTAGTCAGTGGACAGGATACGAAAAACTGTTTTTT. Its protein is CSASQWTGYEKLFF.

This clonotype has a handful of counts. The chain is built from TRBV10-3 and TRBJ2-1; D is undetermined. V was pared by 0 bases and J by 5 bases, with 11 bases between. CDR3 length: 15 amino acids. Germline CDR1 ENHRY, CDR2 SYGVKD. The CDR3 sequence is CAISESLPGHNEQFF. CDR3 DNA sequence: TGTGCCATCAGTGAGTCACTACCTGGGCACAATGAGCAGTTCTTC.

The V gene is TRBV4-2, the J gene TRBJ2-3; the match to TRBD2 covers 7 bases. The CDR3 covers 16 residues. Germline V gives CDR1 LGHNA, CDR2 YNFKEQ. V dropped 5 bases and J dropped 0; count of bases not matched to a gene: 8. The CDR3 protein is CASSTRLALSTDTQYF. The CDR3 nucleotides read TGTGCCAGCAGCACACGACTAGCACTAAGCACAGATACGCAGTATTTT.

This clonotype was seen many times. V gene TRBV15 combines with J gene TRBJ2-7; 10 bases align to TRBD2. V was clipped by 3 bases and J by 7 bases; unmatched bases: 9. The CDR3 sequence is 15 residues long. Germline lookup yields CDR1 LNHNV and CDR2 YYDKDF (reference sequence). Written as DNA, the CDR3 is TGTGCCACCAGCAGTATACTAGCGGGAAGCAGGGAGCAGTACTTC. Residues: CATSSILAGSREQYF.

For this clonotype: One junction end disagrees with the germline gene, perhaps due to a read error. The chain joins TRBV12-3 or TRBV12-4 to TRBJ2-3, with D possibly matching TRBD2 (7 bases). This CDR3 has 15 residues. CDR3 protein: CASNLGGERADTQYF. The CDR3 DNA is TGTGCCAGCAATTTAGGGGGGGAGAGGGCAGATACGCAGTATTTT.

CDR3 loop: CASSKSSYNEQFF. CDR3 bases: TGTGCCAGCAGCAAAAGCTCCTACAATGAGCAGTTCTTC. The genes are TRBV28 and TRBJ2-1; D is uncertain. The CDR3 spans 13 residues. In germline, CDR1 is MDHEN, CDR2 SYDVKM. Trimming stripped 6 bases from V and 0 bases from J, with 6 bases between. Variable domain in full (rest from reference TRBV28 and TRBJ2-1): DVKVTQSSRYLVKRTGEKVFLECVQDMDHENMFWYRQDPGLGLRLIYFSYDVKMKEKGDIPEGYSVSREKKERFSLILESASTNQTSMYLCASSKSSYNEQFFGPGTRLTVL.

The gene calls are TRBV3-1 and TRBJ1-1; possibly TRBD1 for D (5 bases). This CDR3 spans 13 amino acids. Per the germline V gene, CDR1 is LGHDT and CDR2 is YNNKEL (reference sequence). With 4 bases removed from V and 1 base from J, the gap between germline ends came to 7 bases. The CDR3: CASSPQENTEAFF. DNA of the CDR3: TGTGCCAGCAGCCCACAGGAGAACACTGAAGCTTTCTTT.

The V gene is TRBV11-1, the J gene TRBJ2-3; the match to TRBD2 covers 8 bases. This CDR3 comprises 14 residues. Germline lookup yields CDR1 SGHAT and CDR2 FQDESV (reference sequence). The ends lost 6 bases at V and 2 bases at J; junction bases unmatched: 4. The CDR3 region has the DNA TGTGCCAGCAGAGAGCGGGGGCACACAGATACGCAGTATTTT. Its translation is CASRERGHTDTQYF.